The clone carrying this T cell receptor (beta chain) was observed once. Its antigen remains unknown. Researchers used genomic DNA as the template to profile TCR beta VDJ and CDR3. TCRdb redid the calling of the reads with MiXCR, one entry per CDR3 protein. The table lists 150,000 to 200,000 distinct CDR3 sequences, approximately 43% of them singletons. The data stem from a study of CD8+CD57+ T cells in acquired aplastic anemia. Study-level points and caveats: CD8+ Simpson's diversity in patients was not significantly different from that in controls. A set of 25 to 35 CD8+ CDR3 sequences was shared between patients and controls, and these sequences appeared highly expressed in patients.

Sequenced sample: sorted CD4+, CD8+, or CD8+CD57+ T cells (not recorded which) from PBMCs. The receptor was isolated from a human donor in good health.

The CDR3 protein is CASSVTRRMNTEAFF. The DNA of the CDR3 is TGTGCCAGCAGTGTTACCAGGAGGATGAACACTGAAGCTTTCTTT. The J gene is TRBJ1-1, the V gene TRBV2; D not resolved. Germline V gives CDR1 SNHLY, CDR2 FYNNEI. With 4 bases removed from V and 0 bases from J, the gap between germline ends came to 12 bases. The CDR3 is 15 residues long. Filled out from reference TRBV2 and TRBJ1-1, the complete variable domain reads EPEVTQTPSHQVTQMGQEVILRCVPISNHLYFYWYRQILGQKVEFLVSFYNNEISEKSEIFDDQFSVERPDGSNFTLKIRSTKLEDSAMYFCASSVTRRMNTEAFFGQGTRLTVV.